Detailed here is one TCR beta chain. Its antigen specificity is not known. The input lacks base qualities; no much larger clone sits a single base away. This entry comes from a study of blood T cell repertoires in COVID-19 (dated by TCRdb to the early 2020s). Background for the entire study: Samples covering the acute and convalescent phases of COVID-19 were provided by collaborators in the United States, Italy and Spain. The material from the prospective study consisted of cDNA or gDNA derived from T cells, B-cell-depleted T cells, or PBMCs. The dataset comprised deeply sampled blood TCRbeta repertoires from subjects exposed to, actively infected with, or recovered from COVID-19. The repertoires were made available in a free public database intended to serve as a resource for research on the immune response to SARS-CoV-2. Samples came from the ongoing ImmuneRACE study (first 160 participants) plus 1,254 subjects from 6 global collaborators. Sample metadata almost always included a de-identified subject ID, COVID-19 status, age in years and sex. Where available, HLA class I and class II types were obtained from metadata supplied by the sample provider rather than from assay-based typing. Findings and caveats that apply to the study as a whole: The quantity of clinical and demographic metadata differed by source and by participant and was supplied without curation.

One collaborating source in Seattle enrolled patients while the patients were actively infected and followed the patients over time throughout the course of disease. Collaborating institutions collected whole blood in K2EDTA tubes following their own protocols. For TCRbeta analysis, collaborators shipped samples as frozen whole blood, isolated PBMCs, or DNA extracted from either of those sample types. The immunoSEQ Assay, a bias-controlled multiplex PCR, was used to amplify TCRbeta CDR3 regions from genomic DNA. The paper's data handling went like this. The number of nucleated cells in each sample was estimated from the amplification of reference gene primers within the assay. To quantify the absolute abundance of each unique TCRbeta CDR3 rearrangement, sequence reads were collapsed and filtered. For each sample, productive Simpson clonality was calculated as the square root of Simpson's diversity index over productive rearrangements. TCRdb took over this immuneACCESS table, retaining in-frame rearrangements with V and J assigned. Such tables are incomplete; in checked studies, under half of the missing clones stem from an unresolved V gene, and the remainder is unexplained. V, J and clone size reflect that table, while D and trimming were determined from the DNA. This sample gives about 130,000 clones in total; approximately 85% of them show up just once. The biggest ten clones account for approximately 18% of the sample.

From the germline V gene (reference sequence), CDR1 is DFQATT and CDR2 is SNEGSKA. V trim: 6 bases; J trim: 6 bases; unmatched bases: 10. The CDR3 starts with the cysteine, ends with the phenylalanine, and has 16 residues. The retained sequence is limited to the CDR3, 48 bases, with the frame set at the first base. This TCR derives from a young man with COVID-19, enrolled during active disease. The sequence joins TRBV20-1 to TRBJ2-2, with TRBD2 matching 13 junction bases. Sequenced material: peripheral blood. The bases are TGCAGTGCCAGTAGGACTAGCGGGAGAGTCTCCGGGGAGCTGTTTTTT. It encodes CSASRTSGRVSGELFF.